These T cell receptor beta chains were read from a single sample in a study of vaccination and CD4 T cells after COVID-19. TCRdb processed the PCR reads anew with MiXCR; each CDR3 protein has one entry. The table has tens of thousands of distinct CDR3 sequences, 40% to 50% seen once. These receptors' targets are unknown. Source: CD4+ T cells from blood, cultured in vitro, taken about 7 months after SARS-CoV-2 vaccination. These TCRs come from a human donor who had recovered from COVID-19. Both conserved end residues are part of each CDR3. A D gene is named only where the DNA matches it firmly. The size of a clone is reported for some rows only, either as once, few or many, or as a class for expanded clones.

TRBJ2-5,TRBD1,TRBV7-9,few,CASSSGQGEEETQYF,TGTGCCAGCAGCTCGGGACAGGGGGAGGAAGAGACCCAGTACTTC
TRBJ1-1,.,TRBV27,few,CASTTTNTEAFF,TGTGCCAGCACAACCACGAACACTGAAGCTTTCTTT
TRBJ1-1,.,TRBV20-1,.,CSGSQGSTEAFF,TGCAGTGGCTCACAGGGAAGCACTGAAGCTTTCTTT
TRBJ2-3,.,TRBV19,.,CASSMADTQYF,TGTGCCAGCAGCATGGCAGATACGCAGTATTTT
TRBJ1-2,.,TRBV28,.,CASSLEGPRVATYGYTF,TGTGCCAGCAGTTTAGAGGGTCCCAGAGTTGCTACTTATGGCTACACCTTC
TRBJ2-3,.,TRBV6-1,few,CASRGYGTDTQYF,TGTGCCAGCAGAGGATATGGCACAGATACGCAGTATTTT
TRBJ1-6,.,TRBV20-1,few,CSANRASSDSPLHF,TGCAGTGCTAACCGGGCCTCTAGCGATTCACCCCTCCACTTT
TRBJ2-1,TRBD2,TRBV7-9,once,CASSLEGLVYNEQFF,TGTGCCAGCAGCTTAGAGGGACTAGTCTACAATGAGCAGTTCTTC
TRBJ1-2,.,TRBV7-2,.,CASSLSLRGLYGYTF,TGTGCCAGCAGCTTAAGCCTCAGGGGATTATATGGCTACACCTTC
TRBJ2-5,.,TRBV20-1,few,CSARDPYRPQETQYF,TGCAGTGCTAGAGATCCATATAGACCCCAAGAGACCCAGTACTTC
TRBJ2-2,.,TRBV15,.,CATSRGSGEDGELFF,TGTGCCACCAGCAGAGGTTCAGGGGAGGACGGGGAGCTGTTTTTT
TRBJ2-1,.,TRBV10-3,.,CAISEFSLAEQFF,TGTGCCATCAGTGAGTTCTCTCTCGCTGAGCAGTTCTTC
TRBJ1-2,.,TRBV6-1,few,CAIKRAGYGYTF,TGTGCCATCAAGAGGGCAGGATATGGCTACACCTTC
TRBJ2-1,TRBD2,TRBV6-1,once,CASSAGGPYNEQFF,TGTGCCAGCAGTGCGGGGGGACCCTACAATGAGCAGTTCTTC
TRBJ2-7,.,TRBV7-7,.,CASSLGQDYEQYF,TGTGCCAGCAGCTTAGGACAGGACTACGAGCAGTACTTC
TRBJ2-7,TRBD2,TRBV7-6,once,CASSLGVAGAYEQYF,TGTGCCAGCAGCTTGGGGGTAGCGGGAGCTTACGAGCAGTACTTC
TRBJ2-7,TRBD1,TRBV20-1,.,CSVPGGTGDASEQYF,TGCAGTGTCCCCGGGGGGACAGGGGATGCCAGCGAGCAGTACTTC
TRBJ2-5,TRBD1,TRBV28,.,CASRPTGEETQYF,TGTGCCAGCAGGCCGACAGGGGAAGAGACCCAGTACTTC
TRBJ1-1,.,TRBV20-1,few,CSARDQALGQSPFF,TGCAGTGCTAGAGATCAGGCCCTTGGACAGAGTCCTTTCTTT
TRBJ2-1,TRBD2,TRBV7-9,few,CASSLKFRLAGGRNEQFF,TGTGCCAGCAGCTTAAAGTTCCGGCTAGCGGGAGGGCGCAATGAGCAGTTCTTC
TRBJ2-3,TRBD2,TRBV6-5,.,CASSSTSGRMDTQYF,TGTGCCAGCAGTTCGACTAGCGGGAGAATGGATACGCAGTATTTT
TRBJ2-5,TRBD2,TRBV5-6,.,CASSNRRVLGGETQYF,TGTGCCAGCAGCAATAGAAGGGTTCTCGGGGGGGAGACCCAGTACTTC
TRBJ2-3,TRBD2,TRBV20-1,.,CSARTSGRVTDTQYF,TGCAGTGCTCGGACTAGCGGGAGGGTCACAGATACGCAGTATTTT
TRBJ1-6,.,TRBV20-1,.,CSARGGGLDNSPLHF,TGCAGTGCTAGAGGGGGAGGTTTAGATAATTCACCCCTCCACTTT
TRBJ2-4,TRBD1,TRBV20-1,few,CSASLGQGNIQYF,TGCAGTGCTAGTTTGGGACAGGGGAACATTCAGTACTTC
TRBJ1-5,.,TRBV6-2/TRBV6-3,.,CASSYSIGANQPQHF,TGTGCCAGCAGTTACTCAATAGGGGCCAATCAGCCCCAGCATTTT
TRBJ2-7,.,TRBV20-1,few,CSAGTYEQYF,TGCAGTGCTGGAACCTACGAGCAGTACTTC
TRBJ2-3,.,TRBV20-1,few,CSASFGASHTDTQYF,TGCAGTGCTAGTTTTGGGGCATCCCACACAGATACGCAGTATTTT
TRBJ2-5,.,TRBV7-8,.,CASSFRRRARETQYF,TGTGCCAGCAGCTTCCGGAGGAGGGCACGTGAGACCCAGTACTTC
TRBJ2-7,.,TRBV7-7,few,CASSPGTGLGNEQYF,TGTGCCAGCAGCCCCGGTACAGGGCTTGGAAACGAGCAGTACTTC
TRBJ1-1,.,TRBV20-1,few,CSARSGGTSNTEAFF,TGCAGTGCTAGGAGTGGAGGGACCTCGAACACTGAAGCTTTCTTT
TRBJ2-5,TRBD2,TRBV20-1,.,CSAEIAGGGETQYF,TGCAGTGCTGAGATAGCGGGAGGAGGAGAGACCCAGTACTTC
TRBJ2-7,.,TRBV28,few,CASSVRYEQYF,TGTGCCAGCAGTGTGCGGTACGAGCAGTACTTC
TRBJ2-1,.,TRBV7-3,.,CASSLTGVGEQFF,TGTGCCAGCAGCTTAACGGGGGTAGGGGAGCAGTTCTTC
TRBJ2-5,.,TRBV7-6,few,CASSLQGETQYF,TGTGCCAGCAGCTTACAGGGGGAGACCCAGTACTTC
TRBJ2-5,TRBD1,TRBV6-1,.,CASRQGASQQTQYF,TGTGCCAGCAGGCAGGGGGCGTCCCAACAGACCCAGTACTTC
TRBJ2-3,.,TRBV27,.,CASRGTGTRTDTQYF,TGTGCCAGCAGAGGTACCGGGACTCGGACAGATACGCAGTATTTT
TRBJ2-3,TRBD1,TRBV20-1,once,CSVKDRGNTDTQYF,TGCAGTGTCAAGGACAGGGGAAACACAGATACGCAGTATTTT
TRBJ2-7,TRBD2,TRBV20-1,.,CSALLRTRSYEQYF,TGCAGTGCCCTACTCAGGACTAGGTCCTACGAGCAGTACTTC
TRBJ2-3,.,TRBV7-3,few,CASSPWGLHTDTQYF,TGTGCCAGCAGCCCGTGGGGCCTGCACACAGATACGCAGTATTTT
TRBJ2-5,TRBD1,TRBV20-1,few,CSASNDRDQETQYF,TGCAGTGCTAGCAACGACAGGGACCAAGAGACCCAGTACTTC
TRBJ2-7,TRBD2,TRBV20-1,.,CSVGGSAGADYEQYF,TGCAGTGTGGGAGGATCAGCGGGAGCTGACTACGAGCAGTACTTC
TRBJ2-5,.,TRBV6-2/TRBV6-3,.,CASSRAPEVETQYF,TGTGCCAGCAGCCGTGCACCGGAGGTGGAGACCCAGTACTTC
TRBJ2-3,.,TRBV7-8,.,CASSPRDSSTDTQYF,TGTGCCAGCAGCCCGCGGGACAGCTCCACGGATACGCAGTATTTT